These T cell receptor beta chains were read from a single sample in a study of PD-1 blockade in classical Hodgkin lymphoma. Method: immunoSEQ multiplex PCR; TCRdb's copy keeps in-frame clones and lacks some. The sample includes about 98,000 clones, roughly 92% seen only once; the top ten take roughly 2.8%. The sequencing here drew on peripheral blood mononuclear cells (PBMCs), taken at baseline. These receptor sequences come from a human donor with classical Hodgkin lymphoma. CDR3s include the opening cysteine and the closing phenylalanine or tryptophan. Each record gives: clone size, J gene, D gene, V gene, CDR3 protein. The D gene is left open where the match is weak. A row's size may be missing; if present it is once, few, many or a size class.

once TRBJ2-1 . TRBV5-4 CASSLIDEQFF
. TRBJ1-5 TRBD1 TRBV18 CASSPGTGDNQPQHF
once TRBJ2-1 . TRBV5-1 CASSRPYYDEQFF
. TRBJ2-1 . TRBV15 CATSPAVSYNEQFF
. TRBJ1-3 TRBD1 TRBV2 CASSAVDRVVPSGNTIYF
. TRBJ1-3 . TRBV30 CAWSGGDTIYF
. TRBJ2-1 TRBD2 TRBV5-1 CASSLETSGDYNEQFF
. TRBJ2-3 . TRBV5-1 CASSLVSPTDTQYF
. TRBJ2-7 . TRBV21-1 CASSVITEVPFRVEQYF
. TRBJ2-7 TRBD2 TRBV19 CASSIAGGSAYEQYF
. TRBJ1-2 TRBD1 TRBV27 CASSLWDRGHGYTF